This TCR beta chain was observed in a study of T cell responses to AZD1222 COVID-19 vaccine. With respect to this clone: Its target is not known.

CDR1 and CDR2 (germline): MDHEN, SYDVKM. V dropped 2 bases and J dropped 2 bases, with 13 bases sitting between them. CDR3 length equals 15 residues. Sequencing used immunoSEQ multiplex PCR; TCRdb keeps in-frame clones, though not all of them. The data contain tens of thousands of clones, 90% to 95% of them singletons. Study results and limitations: Among vaccine-associated CD4 TCRs, coverage spanned spike, with dominance at 160-218 and 743-854. Vaccination with two AZD1222 doses was followed by a rise in Spike-specific TCR breadth and depth.

This TCR was recovered from an adult in good health. The sample here was peripheral blood, taken on day 0 of AZD1222 vaccination. The chain couples TRBV28 to TRBJ2-7, with no clear D. The chain's CDR3 is CASSLIRSEAYEQYF. In DNA, the CDR3 is TGTGCCAGCAGTTTAATAAGGTCAGAGGCCTACGAGCAGTACTTC.